One T cell receptor (beta chain) is described in this entry. The entry originates in a study of CD8+CD57+ T cells in acquired aplastic anemia. The wider study: Sorted CD4+ and CD8+ cells gave a mean 3.2 ug DNA, range about 0.17 to 27.4 ug.

TCR beta VDJ and CDR3 profiles were obtained from a genomic DNA template. One entry per CDR3 protein results from TCRdb running MiXCR on the reads. The sample contains about 200,000 distinct CDR3 sequences, approximately 60% of which appear only once. Sequencing involved patients with CD8+CD57+ cell expansion previously shown by flow cytometry. The CDR3 has 15 amino acids. Germline assignment: CDR1 DFQATT and CDR2 SNEGSKA (reference sequence). Trimming shortened V by 0 bases and J by 7 bases, and 18 bases separated the two germline ends. The rearrangement uses TRBV20-1 and TRBJ1-2, with D unresolved. The sample taken for sequencing was sorted CD4+, CD8+, or CD8+CD57+ T cells (not recorded which) from PBMCs. The receptor comes from a human donor with aplastic anemia. For the CDR3, the DNA is TGCAGTGCTAGAGATGTAGTGACGGAAATTAGTGGCTACACCTTC. Protein sequence: CSARDVVTEISGYTF.